This entry features one T cell receptor beta chain sequence. What it binds is unknown. This sample was taken from a study of response to subunit inactivated influenza vaccine. Points from the study as a whole: The study's authors posited that every seasonal influenza vaccination enlists few new T cells.

V was trimmed by 2 bases and J by 3 bases, leaving 11 bases between them. The CDR3 contains 14 residues. Germline assignment: CDR1 LGHDT and CDR2 YNNKEL (reference sequence). MiXCR, run by TCRdb on the RT-PCR reads, gives a single entry per CDR3 protein. The sample has a few hundred thousand distinct CDR3 sequences, about a fifth seen once. V gene TRBV3-1 combines with J gene TRBJ2-7; the D gene is possibly TRBD2 (6 bases). The receptor was isolated from a man aged 45-69 years who received an inactivated influenza vaccine. Specimen: PBMCs from blood, collected less than 22 months after vaccination. The CDR3 DNA sequence: TGTGCCAGCAGCCAACTAGCGAGAAACTACGAGCAGTACTTC. Protein sequence: CASSQLARNYEQYF.